This TCR beta chain was obtained from a study of blood T cell repertoires in COVID-19. Whole-study context: The samples span acute and convalescent COVID-19 from the United States, Italy and Spain. Sample material is recorded as cDNA or gDNA derived from T cells, B-cell-depleted T cells, or PBMCs.

V dropped 3 bases and J dropped 5; count of bases not matched to a gene: 2. Per the germline V gene, CDR1 is MNHNS and CDR2 is SASEGT. There are 14 residues in the CDR3. This clone has only a few counts. Original handling: Estimation of nucleated cell counts relied on the amplification of reference gene primers. Only in-frame clones appear in the TCRdb table, and some are missing; sequencing was by immunoSEQ multiplex PCR. D and trimming were read from the DNA, whereas the V and J calls and clone size are those reported in that table. The repertoire includes roughly 200,000 clones, around 86% of them detected once, and about 7% sits in the top ten.

V gene TRBV6-1 combines with J gene TRBJ1-1; TRBD1 agrees at 11 bases. Sequencing was done on a sample of peripheral blood. The origin of this receptor is a man aged 40-49 years with acute or convalescent COVID-19. The CDR3 spells CASSEGTGGTEAFF. CDR3 sequence (DNA): TGTGCCAGCAGTGAGGGGACAGGGGGAACTGAAGCTTTCTTT.